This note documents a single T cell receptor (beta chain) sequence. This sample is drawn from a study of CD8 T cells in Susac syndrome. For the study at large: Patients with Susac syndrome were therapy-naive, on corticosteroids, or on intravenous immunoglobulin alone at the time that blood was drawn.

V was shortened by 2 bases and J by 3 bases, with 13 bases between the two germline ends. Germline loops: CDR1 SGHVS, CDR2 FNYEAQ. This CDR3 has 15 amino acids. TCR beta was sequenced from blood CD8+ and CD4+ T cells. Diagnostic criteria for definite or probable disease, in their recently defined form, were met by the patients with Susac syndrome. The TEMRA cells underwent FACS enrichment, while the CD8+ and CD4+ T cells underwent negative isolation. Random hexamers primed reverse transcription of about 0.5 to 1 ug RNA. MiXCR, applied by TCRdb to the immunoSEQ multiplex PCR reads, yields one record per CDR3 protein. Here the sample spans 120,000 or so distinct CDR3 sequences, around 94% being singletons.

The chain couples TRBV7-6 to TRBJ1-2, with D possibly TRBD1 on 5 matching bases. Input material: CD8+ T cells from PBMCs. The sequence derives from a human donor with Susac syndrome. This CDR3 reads CASSLSTGPYYGYTF. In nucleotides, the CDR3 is TGTGCCAGCAGCTTAAGCACGGGACCCTACTATGGCTACACCTTC. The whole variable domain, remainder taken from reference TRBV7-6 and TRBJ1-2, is GAGVSQSPRYKVTKRGQDVALRCDPISGHVSLYWYRQALGQGPEFLTYFNYEAQQDKSGLPNDRFSAERPEGSISTLTIQRTEQRDSAMYRCASSLSTGPYYGYTFGSGTRLTVV.